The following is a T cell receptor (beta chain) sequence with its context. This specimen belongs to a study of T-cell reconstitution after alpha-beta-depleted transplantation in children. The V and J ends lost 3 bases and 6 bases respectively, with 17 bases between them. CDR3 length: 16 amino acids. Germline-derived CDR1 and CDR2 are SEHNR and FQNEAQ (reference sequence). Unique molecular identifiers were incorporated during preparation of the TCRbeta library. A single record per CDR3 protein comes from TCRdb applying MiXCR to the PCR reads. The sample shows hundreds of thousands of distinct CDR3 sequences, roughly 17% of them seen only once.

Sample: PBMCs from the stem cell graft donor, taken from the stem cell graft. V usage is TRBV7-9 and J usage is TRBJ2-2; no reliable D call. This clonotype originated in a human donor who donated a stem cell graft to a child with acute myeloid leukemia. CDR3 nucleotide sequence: TGTGCCAGCAGCTTTATAAGGCTTATAGAGGCCGGGGAGCTGTTTTTT. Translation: CASSFIRLIEAGELFF.